Sequencing of this T cell receptor beta chain was carried out in a study of blood T cells in healthy people across ages. A second roughly 7 to 12 cycle PCR used barcoded and J-beta primers. TCRdb called the 5' RACE reads again in MiXCR, with one record for every CDR3 protein. The sample lists 850,000 to 1,300,000 distinct CDR3 sequences; roughly 45% were seen once. V was clipped by 0 bases and J by 1 base, with 13 bases between them. The CDR3 has 16 amino acids. As for this clonotype: As yet, its antigen is unknown.

Each donor was a healthy Caucasian individual from Russia, aged 6 to 90. Study-wide findings and caveats: Getting older went along with TCR beta diversity per million T cells dropping roughly linearly.

The sequence was collected from a woman in her fifties or sixties in good health. Material: blood. The chain carries TRBV6-7 and TRBJ2-7, with unresolved D. TRBV6-7 counts as an open reading frame of uncertain function. The CDR3 spells CASSYSTPQDSYEQYF. For the CDR3, the DNA is TGTGCCAGCAGTTACTCGACGCCGCAGGATTCCTACGAGCAGTACTTC.